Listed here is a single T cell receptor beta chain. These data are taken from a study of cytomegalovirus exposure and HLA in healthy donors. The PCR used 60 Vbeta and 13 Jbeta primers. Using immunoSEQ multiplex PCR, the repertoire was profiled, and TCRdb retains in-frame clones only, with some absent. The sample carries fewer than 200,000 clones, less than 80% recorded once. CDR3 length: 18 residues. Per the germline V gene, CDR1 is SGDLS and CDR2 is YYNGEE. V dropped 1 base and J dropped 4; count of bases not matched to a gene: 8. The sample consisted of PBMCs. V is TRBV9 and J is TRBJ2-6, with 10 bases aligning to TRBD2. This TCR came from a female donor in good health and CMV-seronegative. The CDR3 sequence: CASSVSGGASSGANVLTF. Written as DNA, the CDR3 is TGTGCCAGCAGCGTAAGCGGGGGGGCCAGCTCCGGGGCCAACGTCCTGACTTTC.